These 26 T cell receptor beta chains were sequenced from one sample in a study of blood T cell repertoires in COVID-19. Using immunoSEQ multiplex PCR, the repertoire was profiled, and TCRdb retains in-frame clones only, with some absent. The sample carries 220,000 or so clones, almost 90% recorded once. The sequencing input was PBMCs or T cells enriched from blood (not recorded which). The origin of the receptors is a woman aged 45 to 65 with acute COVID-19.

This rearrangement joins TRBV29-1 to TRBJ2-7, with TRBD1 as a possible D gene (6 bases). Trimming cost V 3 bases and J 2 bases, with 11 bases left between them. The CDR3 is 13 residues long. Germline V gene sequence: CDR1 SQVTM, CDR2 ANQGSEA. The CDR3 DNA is TGCAGCGTTGAGGGGGACACCCCCTACGAGCAGTACTTC. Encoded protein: CSVEGDTPYEQYF.

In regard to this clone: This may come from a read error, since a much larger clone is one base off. This CDR3 reads CASSLGHMNTEAFF. Here the CDR3 DNA reads TGTGCCAGCAGCCTGGGACACATGAACACTGAAGCTTTCTTT. The chain has TRBV2 and TRBJ1-1, with D possibly matching TRBD1 (6 bases). The CDR3 is made up of 14 amino acids. The V and J ends lost 6 bases and 0 bases respectively, with 11 bases between them. Germline values: CDR1 SNHLY, CDR2 FYNNEI.

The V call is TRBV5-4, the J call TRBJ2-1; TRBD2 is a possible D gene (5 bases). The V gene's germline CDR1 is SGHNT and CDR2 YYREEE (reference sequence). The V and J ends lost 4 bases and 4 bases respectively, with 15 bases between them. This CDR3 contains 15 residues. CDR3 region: CASSLGSSGYNEQFF. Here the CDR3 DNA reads TGTGCCAGCAGCCTAGGGAGTTCGGGGTACAATGAGCAGTTCTTC.

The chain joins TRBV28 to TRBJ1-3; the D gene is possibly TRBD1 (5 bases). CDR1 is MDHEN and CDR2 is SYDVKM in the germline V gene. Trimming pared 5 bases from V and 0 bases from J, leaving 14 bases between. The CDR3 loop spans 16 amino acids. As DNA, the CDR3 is TGTGCCAGCAGTACGGGAGGGGCGAGCTCTGGAAACACCATATATTTT. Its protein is CASSTGGASSGNTIYF.

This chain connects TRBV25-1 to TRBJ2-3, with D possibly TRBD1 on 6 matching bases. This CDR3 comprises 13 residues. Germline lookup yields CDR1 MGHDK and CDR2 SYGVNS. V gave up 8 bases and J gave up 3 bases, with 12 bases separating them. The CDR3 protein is CASGAQGTDTQYF. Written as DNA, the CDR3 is TGTGCCAGCGGGGCCCAGGGGACAGATACGCAGTATTTT.

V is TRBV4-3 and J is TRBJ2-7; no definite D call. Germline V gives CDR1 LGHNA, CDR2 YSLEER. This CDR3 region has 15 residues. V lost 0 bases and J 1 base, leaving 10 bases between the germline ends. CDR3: CASSQDPQVSYEQYF. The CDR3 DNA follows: TGCGCCAGCAGCCAAGATCCCCAGGTTTCCTACGAGCAGTACTTC.

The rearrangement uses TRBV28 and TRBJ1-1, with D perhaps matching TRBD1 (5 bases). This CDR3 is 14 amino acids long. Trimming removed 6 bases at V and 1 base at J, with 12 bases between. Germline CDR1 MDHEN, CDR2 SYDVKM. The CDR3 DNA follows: TGTGCCAGCAGCAAAACCGGGGGGAACACTGAAGCTTTCTTT. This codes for CASSKTGGNTEAFF.

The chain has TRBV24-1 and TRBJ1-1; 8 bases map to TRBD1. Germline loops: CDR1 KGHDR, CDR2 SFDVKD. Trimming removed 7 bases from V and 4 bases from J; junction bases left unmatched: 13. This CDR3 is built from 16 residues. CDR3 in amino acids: CATSGSTGGITTEAFF. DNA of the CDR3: TGTGCCACCAGCGGCTCTACAGGGGGTATTACCACTGAAGCTTTCTTT.

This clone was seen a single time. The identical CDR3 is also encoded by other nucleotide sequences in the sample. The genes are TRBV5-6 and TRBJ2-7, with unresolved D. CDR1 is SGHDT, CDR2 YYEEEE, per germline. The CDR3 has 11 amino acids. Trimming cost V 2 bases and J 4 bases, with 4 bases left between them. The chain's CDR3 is CASSFRYEQYF. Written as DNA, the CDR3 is TGTGCCAGCAGCTTCCGGTACGAGCAGTACTTC.

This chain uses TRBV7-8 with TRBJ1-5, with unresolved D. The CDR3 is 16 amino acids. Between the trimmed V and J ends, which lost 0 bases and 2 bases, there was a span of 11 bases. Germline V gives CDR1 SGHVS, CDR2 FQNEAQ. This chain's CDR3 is CASSLAGTVRNQPQHF. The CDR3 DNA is TGTGCCAGCAGCTTAGCGGGCACAGTTCGCAATCAGCCCCAGCATTTT.

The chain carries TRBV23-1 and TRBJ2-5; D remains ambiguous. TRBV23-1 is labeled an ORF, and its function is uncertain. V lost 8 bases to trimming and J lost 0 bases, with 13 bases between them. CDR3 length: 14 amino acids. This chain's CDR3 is CASLYTAYQETQYF. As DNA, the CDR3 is TGCGCCAGCTTATATACCGCGTACCAAGAGACCCAGTACTTC.

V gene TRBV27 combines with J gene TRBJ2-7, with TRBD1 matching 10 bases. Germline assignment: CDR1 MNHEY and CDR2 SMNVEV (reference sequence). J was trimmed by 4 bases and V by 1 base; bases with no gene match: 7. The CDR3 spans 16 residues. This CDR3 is CASSLWAQGQGYEQYF. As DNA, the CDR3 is TGTGCCAGCAGTTTATGGGCCCAGGGACAGGGGTACGAGCAGTACTTC.

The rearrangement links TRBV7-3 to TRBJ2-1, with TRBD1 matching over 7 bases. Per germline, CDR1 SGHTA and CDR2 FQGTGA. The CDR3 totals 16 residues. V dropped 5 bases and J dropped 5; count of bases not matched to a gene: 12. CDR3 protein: CASSRPRDSDNNEQFF. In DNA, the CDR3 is TGTGCCAGCAGCCGACCCCGGGACAGCGACAACAATGAGCAGTTCTTC.

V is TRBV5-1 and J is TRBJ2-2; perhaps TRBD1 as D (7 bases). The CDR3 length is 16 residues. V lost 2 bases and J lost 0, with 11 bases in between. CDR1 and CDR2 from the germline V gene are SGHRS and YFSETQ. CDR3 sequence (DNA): TGCGCCAGCAGCTTCGGCGGGACAGCGAACACCGGGGAGCTGTTTTTT. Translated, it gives CASSFGGTANTGELFF.

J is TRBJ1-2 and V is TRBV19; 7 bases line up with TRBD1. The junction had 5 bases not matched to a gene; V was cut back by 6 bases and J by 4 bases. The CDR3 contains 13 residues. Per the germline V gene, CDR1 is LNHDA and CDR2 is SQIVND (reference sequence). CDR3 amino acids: CASSRQGSYGYTF. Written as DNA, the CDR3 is TGTGCCAGTAGCAGACAGGGAAGCTATGGCTACACCTTC.

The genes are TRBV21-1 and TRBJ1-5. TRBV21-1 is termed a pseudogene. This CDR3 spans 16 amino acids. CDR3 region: CASSPSEGLRNQPQHF. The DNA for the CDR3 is TGTGCCAGCAGCCCTTCGGAGGGGTTGCGCAATCAGCCCCAGCATTTT.

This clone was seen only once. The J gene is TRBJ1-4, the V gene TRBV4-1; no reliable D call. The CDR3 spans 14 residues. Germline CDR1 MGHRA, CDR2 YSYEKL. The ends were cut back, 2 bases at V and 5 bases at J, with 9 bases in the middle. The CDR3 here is CASSQREENEKLFF. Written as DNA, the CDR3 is TGCGCCAGCAGCCAACGGGAGGAAAATGAAAAACTGTTTTTT.

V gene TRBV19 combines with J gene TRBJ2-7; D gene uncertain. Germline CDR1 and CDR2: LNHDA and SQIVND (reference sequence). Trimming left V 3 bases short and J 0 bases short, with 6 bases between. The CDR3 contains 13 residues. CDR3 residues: CASSIPGSYEQYF. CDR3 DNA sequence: TGTGCCAGTAGTATCCCCGGCTCCTACGAGCAGTACTTC.

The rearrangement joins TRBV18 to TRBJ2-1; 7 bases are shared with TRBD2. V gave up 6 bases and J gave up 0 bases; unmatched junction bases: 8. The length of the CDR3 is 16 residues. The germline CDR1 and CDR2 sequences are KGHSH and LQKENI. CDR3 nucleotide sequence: TGTGCCAGCTCCCCCCCTGGCGGGAGCTCCTACAATGAGCAGTTCTTC. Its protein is CASSPPGGSSYNEQFF.

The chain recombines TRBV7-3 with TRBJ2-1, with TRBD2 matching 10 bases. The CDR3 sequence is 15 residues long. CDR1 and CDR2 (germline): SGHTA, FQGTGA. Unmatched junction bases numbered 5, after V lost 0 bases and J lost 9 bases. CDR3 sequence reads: CASSLTSSGSFEQFF. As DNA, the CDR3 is TGTGCCAGCAGCTTAACCTCTAGCGGGAGTTTTGAGCAGTTCTTC.

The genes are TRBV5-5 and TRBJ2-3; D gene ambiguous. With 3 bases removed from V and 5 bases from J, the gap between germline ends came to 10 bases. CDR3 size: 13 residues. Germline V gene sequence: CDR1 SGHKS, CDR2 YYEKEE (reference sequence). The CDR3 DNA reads TGTGCCAGCAGCTCCTCTACCCTAGATACGCAGTATTTT. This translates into CASSSSTLDTQYF.

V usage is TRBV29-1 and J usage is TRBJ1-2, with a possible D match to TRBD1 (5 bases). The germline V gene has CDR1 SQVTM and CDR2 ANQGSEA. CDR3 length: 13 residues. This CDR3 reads CIASRGTNYGYTF. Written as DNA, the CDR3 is TGCATCGCATCGCGGGGGACTAACTATGGCTACACCTTC.

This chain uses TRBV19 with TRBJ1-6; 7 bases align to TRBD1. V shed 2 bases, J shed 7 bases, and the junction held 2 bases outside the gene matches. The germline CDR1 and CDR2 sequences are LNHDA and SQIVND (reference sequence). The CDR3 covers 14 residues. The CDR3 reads CASSIQGENSPLHF. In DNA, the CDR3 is TGTGCCAGTAGTATACAGGGGGAAAATTCACCCCTCCACTTT.

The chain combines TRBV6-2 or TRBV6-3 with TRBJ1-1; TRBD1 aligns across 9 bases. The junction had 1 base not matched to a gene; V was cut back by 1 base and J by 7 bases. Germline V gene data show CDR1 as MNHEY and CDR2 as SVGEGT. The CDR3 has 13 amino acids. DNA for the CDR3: TGTGCCAGCAGTTACTGGGGACAGGGTGAAGCTTTCTTT. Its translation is CASSYWGQGEAFF.

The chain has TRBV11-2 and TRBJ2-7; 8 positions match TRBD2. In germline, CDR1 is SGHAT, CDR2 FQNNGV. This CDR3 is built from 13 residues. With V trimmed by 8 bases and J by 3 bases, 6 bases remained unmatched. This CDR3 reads CASGRGENYEQYF. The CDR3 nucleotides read TGTGCCAGCGGGCGGGGGGAGAACTACGAGCAGTACTTC.

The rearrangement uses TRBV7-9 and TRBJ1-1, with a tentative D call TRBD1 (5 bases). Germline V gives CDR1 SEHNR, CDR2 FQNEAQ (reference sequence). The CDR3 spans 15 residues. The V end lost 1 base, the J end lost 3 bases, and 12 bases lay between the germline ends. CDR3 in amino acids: CASSLEGTIYTEAFF. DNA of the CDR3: TGTGCCAGCAGCTTAGAGGGGACTATATACACTGAAGCTTTCTTT.